Listed below are T cell receptor beta chains from one sample, sequenced in a study of T cells after yellow fever vaccination. In TCRdb, the 5' RACE reads were re-called with MiXCR into one record per CDR3 protein. The table has hundreds of thousands of distinct CDR3 sequences, about 13% seen once. The sequences come from PBMCs, collected on the day of the yellow fever booster vaccination. The receptors derive from a man under 40 who received the YFV17D yellow fever vaccine. The CDR3 runs from the conserved cysteine through the conserved F or W. A D gene is named only where the DNA matches it firmly. Clone size is given for some rows only: seen once, a few or many times, or a class if the clone is expanded.

size,D,V,J,CDR3,DNA
.,TRBD2,TRBV30,TRBJ2-3,CAWSSGGLADTQYF,TGTGCCTGGAGTAGCGGGGGATTAGCAGATACGCAGTATTTT
.,.,TRBV28,TRBJ1-5,CASSEVSFGDQPQHF,TGTGCCAGCAGCGAGGTTAGTTTCGGGGATCAGCCCCAGCATTTT
.,TRBD1,TRBV18,TRBJ1-1,CASSISLTGTGNTEAFF,TGTGCCAGCTCAATCTCTCTTACCGGGACAGGCAACACTGAAGCTTTCTTT
.,TRBD2,TRBV10-3,TRBJ2-7,CAISESQVAGPYEQYF,TGTGCCATCAGTGAGTCACAGGTAGCGGGACCCTACGAGCAGTACTTC
few,TRBD2,TRBV19,TRBJ2-1,CASSERLAGVGNEQFF,TGTGCCAGTAGTGAGAGACTAGCGGGAGTCGGCAATGAGCAGTTCTTC
.,.,TRBV5-1,TRBJ2-4,CASSLVSDGGNIQYF,TGCGCCAGCAGCTTGGTATCGGACGGCGGAAACATTCAGTACTTC
few,.,TRBV12-3/TRBV12-4,TRBJ1-6,CASSSTANSPLHF,TGTGCCAGCAGTTCGACAGCTAATTCACCCCTCCACTTT
.,TRBD2,TRBV9,TRBJ2-5,CASSVGGAGGQETQYF,TGTGCCAGCAGCGTAGGGGGAGCGGGAGGCCAAGAGACCCAGTACTTC
.,.,TRBV7-2,TRBJ2-3,CASRVGLGTDTQYF,TGTGCCAGCAGGGTTGGCTTGGGCACAGATACGCAGTATTTT
few,.,TRBV18,TRBJ2-2,CASSPVRSGELFF,TGTGCCAGCTCACCAGTGCGGAGCGGGGAGCTGTTTTTT
few,.,TRBV3-1,TRBJ2-2,CASSQTPGHAGELFF,TGTGCCAGCAGCCAGACCCCGGGACATGCCGGGGAGCTGTTTTTT
.,.,TRBV5-1,TRBJ1-2,CASSLDSWYGYTF,TGCGCCAGCAGCTTGGATTCATGGTATGGCTACACCTTC
.,TRBD1,TRBV12-3/TRBV12-4,TRBJ2-7,CASSLGGQAGEQYF,TGTGCCAGCAGTTTAGGAGGACAGGCGGGCGAGCAGTACTTC
.,.,TRBV25-1,TRBJ1-1,CASSESAGGGTEAFF,TGTGCCAGCAGTGAATCGGCCGGGGGCGGCACTGAAGCTTTCTTT
few,.,TRBV5-6,TRBJ2-3,CASTHFRDIYTDTQYF,TGTGCCAGCACCCACTTCCGGGACATATACACAGATACGCAGTATTTT
few,TRBD2,TRBV15,TRBJ2-1,CATSTLAGARYNEQFF,TGTGCCACCAGCACATTAGCGGGAGCCCGGTACAATGAGCAGTTCTTC
few,TRBD1,TRBV7-2,TRBJ2-3,CASSPRQGANTQYF,TGTGCCAGCAGCCCCCGACAGGGGGCAAATACGCAGTATTTT
.,.,TRBV29-1,TRBJ1-1,CSVDYRRDTEAFF,TGCAGCGTTGACTACAGACGGGACACTGAAGCTTTCTTT
.,.,TRBV5-1,TRBJ2-2,CASSPWVAGETGELFF,TGCGCCAGCAGCCCCTGGGTAGCTGGGGAGACCGGGGAGCTGTTTTTT
few,.,TRBV29-1,TRBJ2-3,CSLGPRFTDTQYF,TGCAGCCTCGGCCCGAGATTCACAGATACGCAGTATTTT
few,.,TRBV5-6,TRBJ2-7,CASSLRAVIIEQYF,TGTGCCAGCAGCTTGAGGGCCGTAATAATCGAGCAGTACTTC
.,.,TRBV9,TRBJ2-5,CASSVGPMVETQYF,TGTGCCAGCAGCGTAGGACCGATGGTAGAGACCCAGTACTTC
.,.,TRBV5-1,TRBJ1-2,CASSDTSYGYTF,TGCGCCAGCAGCGATACCTCTTATGGCTACACCTTC
.,.,TRBV9,TRBJ1-1,CASSVGERMNTEAFF,TGTGCCAGCAGCGTAGGGGAGAGGATGAACACTGAAGCTTTCTTT
.,TRBD2,TRBV6-2/TRBV6-3,TRBJ2-1,CASSSAGGPSEQFF,TGTGCCAGCAGTTCGGCGGGAGGCCCCTCGGAGCAGTTCTTC
few,.,TRBV6-2/TRBV6-3,TRBJ2-1,CASSSTVVEQFF,TGTGCCAGCAGTTCAACCGTGGTAGAGCAGTTCTTC
.,.,TRBV4-1,TRBJ2-6,CASSPRRELISGANVLTF,TGCGCCAGCAGCCCTCGCAGGGAACTGATCTCTGGGGCCAACGTCCTGACTTTC
.,TRBD2,TRBV4-3,TRBJ2-5,CASSPSPGGRETQYF,TGCGCCAGCAGCCCGTCCCCGGGCGGGAGAGAGACCCAGTACTTC
.,TRBD1,TRBV2,TRBJ2-1,CASSDRDRAIDEQFF,TGTGCCAGCAGTGACCGGGACAGGGCCATCGATGAGCAGTTCTTC
.,.,TRBV14,TRBJ2-5,CASSPPGLLDLWETQYF,TGTGCCAGCAGCCCGCCGGGACTCCTTGACCTTTGGGAGACCCAGTACTTC
few,TRBD2,TRBV7-2,TRBJ2-1,CASSLIGTSKFF,TGTGCCAGCAGCTTAATCGGGACTAGCAAGTTCTTC
few,.,TRBV7-6,TRBJ2-2,CASSTKPGTGELFF,TGTGCCAGCAGCACAAAGCCGGGGACCGGGGAGCTGTTTTTT
few,.,TRBV4-3,TRBJ2-1,CASSQEWGRRNEQFF,TGCGCCAGCAGCCAAGAATGGGGCAGACGCAATGAGCAGTTCTTC